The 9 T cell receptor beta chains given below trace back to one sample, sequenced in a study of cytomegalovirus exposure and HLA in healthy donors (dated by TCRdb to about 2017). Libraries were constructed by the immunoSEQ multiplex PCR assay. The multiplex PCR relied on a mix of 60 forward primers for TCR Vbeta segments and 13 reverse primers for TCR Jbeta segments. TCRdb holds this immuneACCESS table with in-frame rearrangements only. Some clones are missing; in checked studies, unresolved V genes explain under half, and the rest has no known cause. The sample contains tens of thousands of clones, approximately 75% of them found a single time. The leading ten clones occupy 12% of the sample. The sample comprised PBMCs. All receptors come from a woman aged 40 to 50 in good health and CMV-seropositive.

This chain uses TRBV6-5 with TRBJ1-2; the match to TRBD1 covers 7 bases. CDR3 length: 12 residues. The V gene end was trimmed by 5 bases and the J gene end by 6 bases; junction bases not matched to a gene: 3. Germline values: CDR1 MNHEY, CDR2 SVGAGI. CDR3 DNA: TGTGCCAGCAGTCCTCAGGGGGATGGCTACACCTTC. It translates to CASSPQGDGYTF.

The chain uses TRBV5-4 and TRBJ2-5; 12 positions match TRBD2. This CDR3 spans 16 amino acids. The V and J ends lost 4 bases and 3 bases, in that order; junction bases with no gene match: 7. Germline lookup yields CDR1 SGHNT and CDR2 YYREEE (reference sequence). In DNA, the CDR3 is TGTGCCAGCAGCCGTCGACTAGCGGGGGTAGAAGAGACCCAGTACTTC. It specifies CASSRRLAGVEETQYF.

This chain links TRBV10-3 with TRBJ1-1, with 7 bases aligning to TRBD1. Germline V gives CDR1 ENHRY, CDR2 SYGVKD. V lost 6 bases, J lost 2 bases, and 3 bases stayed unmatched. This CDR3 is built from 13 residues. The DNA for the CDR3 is TGTGCCATCAGAGACAGGGTAAACACTGAAGCTTTCTTT. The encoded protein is CAIRDRVNTEAFF.

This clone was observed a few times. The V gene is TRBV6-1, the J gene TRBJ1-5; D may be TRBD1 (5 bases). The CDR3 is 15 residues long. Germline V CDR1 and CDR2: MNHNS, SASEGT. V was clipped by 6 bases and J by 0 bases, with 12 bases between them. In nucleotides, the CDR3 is TGTGCCAGCAGCTGGGGGGTGGATAGCAATCAGCCCCAGCATTTT. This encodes CASSWGVDSNQPQHF.

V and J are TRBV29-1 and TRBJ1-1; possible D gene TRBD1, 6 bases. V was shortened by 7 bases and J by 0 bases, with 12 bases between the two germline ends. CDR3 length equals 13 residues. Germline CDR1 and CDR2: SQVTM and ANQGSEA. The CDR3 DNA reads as TGCAGCGCCAGGACAGAAATGAACACTGAAGCTTTCTTT. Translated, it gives CSARTEMNTEAFF. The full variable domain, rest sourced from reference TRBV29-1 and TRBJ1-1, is SAVISQKPSRDICQRGTSLTIQCQVDSQVTMMFWYRQQPGQSLTLIATANQGSEATYESGFVIDKFPISRPNLTFSTLTVSNMSPEDSSIYLCSARTEMNTEAFFGQGTRLTVV.

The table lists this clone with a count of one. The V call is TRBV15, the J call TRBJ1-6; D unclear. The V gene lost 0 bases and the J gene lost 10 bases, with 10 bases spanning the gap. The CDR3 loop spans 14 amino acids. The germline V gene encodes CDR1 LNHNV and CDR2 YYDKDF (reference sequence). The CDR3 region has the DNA TGTGCCACCAGCAGAGATCCCCAGGTGTCACCCCTCCACTTT. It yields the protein CATSRDPQVSPLHF.

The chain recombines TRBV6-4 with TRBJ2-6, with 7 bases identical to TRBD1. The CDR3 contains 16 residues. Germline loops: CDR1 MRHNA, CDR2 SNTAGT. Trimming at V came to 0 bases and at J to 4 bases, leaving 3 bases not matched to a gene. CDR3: CASSDSTGQGANVLTF. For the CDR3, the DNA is TGTGCCAGCAGTGACTCGACAGGGCAAGGGGCCAACGTCCTGACTTTC.

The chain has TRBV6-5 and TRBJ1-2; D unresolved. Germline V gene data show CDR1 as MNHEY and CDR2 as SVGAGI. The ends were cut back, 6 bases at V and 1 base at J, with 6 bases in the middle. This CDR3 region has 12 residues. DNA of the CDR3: TGTGCCAGCAGCCGCGATAACTATGGCTACACCTTC. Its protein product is CASSRDNYGYTF.

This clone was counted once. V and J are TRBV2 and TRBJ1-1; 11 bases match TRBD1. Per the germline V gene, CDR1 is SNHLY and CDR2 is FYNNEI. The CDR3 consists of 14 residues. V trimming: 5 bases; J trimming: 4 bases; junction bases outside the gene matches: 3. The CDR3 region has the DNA TGTGCCAGCAGTACGGGACAGGGGGGCACTGAAGCTTTCTTT. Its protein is CASSTGQGGTEAFF.